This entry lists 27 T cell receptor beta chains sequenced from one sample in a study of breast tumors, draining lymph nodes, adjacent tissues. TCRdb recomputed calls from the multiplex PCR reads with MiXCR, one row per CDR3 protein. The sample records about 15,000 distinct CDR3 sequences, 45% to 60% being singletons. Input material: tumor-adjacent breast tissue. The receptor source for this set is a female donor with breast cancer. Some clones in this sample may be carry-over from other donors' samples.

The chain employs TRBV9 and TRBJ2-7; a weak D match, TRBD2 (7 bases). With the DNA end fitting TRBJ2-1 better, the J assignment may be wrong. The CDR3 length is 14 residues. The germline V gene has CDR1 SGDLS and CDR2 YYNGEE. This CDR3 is CASSPGAGAEEQFF. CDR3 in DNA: TGTGCCAGCAGCCCCGGTGCGGGGGCTGAGGAGCAGTTCTTC.

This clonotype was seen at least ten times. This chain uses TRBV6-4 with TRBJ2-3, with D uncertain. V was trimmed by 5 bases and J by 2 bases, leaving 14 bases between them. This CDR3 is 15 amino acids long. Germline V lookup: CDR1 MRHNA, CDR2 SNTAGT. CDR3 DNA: TGTGCCAGCAGTCCCGCTTATGGGGACACAGATACGCAGTATTTT. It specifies CASSPAYGDTDTQYF.

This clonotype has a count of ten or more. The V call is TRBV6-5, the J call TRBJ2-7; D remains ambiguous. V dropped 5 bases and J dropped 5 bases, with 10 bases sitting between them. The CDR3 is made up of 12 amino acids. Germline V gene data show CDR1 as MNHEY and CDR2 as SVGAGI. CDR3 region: CASSPTRDEQYF. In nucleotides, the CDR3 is TGTGCCAGCAGTCCCACCAGAGACGAGCAGTACTTC.

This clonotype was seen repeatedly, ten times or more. The CDR3 DNA reads as TGCAGTGCTAGCCCCACTTTATCAAGCCAAGAGACCCAGTACTTC. Translating gives CSASPTLSSQETQYF. The rearrangement links TRBV20-1 to TRBJ2-5; D not resolved. Germline-derived CDR1 and CDR2 are DFQATT and SNEGSKA (reference sequence). Trimming shortened V by 3 bases and J by 1 base, and 15 bases separated the two germline ends. The CDR3 loop spans 15 amino acids.

The CDR3 DNA reads TGTGCCAGCAGCTTCGGACTAGCGGGCGATGAGCAGTTCTTC. Amino acids: CASSFGLAGDEQFF. This sequence joins TRBV11-3 and TRBJ2-1, with 11 bases identical to TRBD2. The V gene's germline CDR1 is SGHNT and CDR2 YENEEA. This CDR3 has 14 residues. J was trimmed by 8 bases and V by 3 bases; bases with no gene match: 3.

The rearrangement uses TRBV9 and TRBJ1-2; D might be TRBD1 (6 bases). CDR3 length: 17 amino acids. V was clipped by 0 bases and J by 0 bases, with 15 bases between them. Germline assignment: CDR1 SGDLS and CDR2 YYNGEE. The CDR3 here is CASSVVAGAGSNYGYTF. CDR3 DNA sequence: TGTGCCAGCAGCGTAGTGGCAGGGGCTGGCTCTAACTATGGCTACACCTTC.

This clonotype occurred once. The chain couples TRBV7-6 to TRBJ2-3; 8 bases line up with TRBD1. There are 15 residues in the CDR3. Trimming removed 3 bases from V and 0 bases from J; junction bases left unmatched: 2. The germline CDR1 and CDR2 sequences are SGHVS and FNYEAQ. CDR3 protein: CASSLRDRSTDTQYF. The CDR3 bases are TGTGCCAGCAGCTTGAGGGACAGGAGCACAGATACGCAGTATTTT.

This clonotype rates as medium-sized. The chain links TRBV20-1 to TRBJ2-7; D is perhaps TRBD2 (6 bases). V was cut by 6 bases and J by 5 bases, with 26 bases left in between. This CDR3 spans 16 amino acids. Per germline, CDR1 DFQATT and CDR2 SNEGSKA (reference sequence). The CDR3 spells CSAIGQGGSGGDEQYF. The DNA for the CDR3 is TGCAGTGCAATCGGGCAGGGAGGTAGCGGTGGAGACGAGCAGTACTTC.

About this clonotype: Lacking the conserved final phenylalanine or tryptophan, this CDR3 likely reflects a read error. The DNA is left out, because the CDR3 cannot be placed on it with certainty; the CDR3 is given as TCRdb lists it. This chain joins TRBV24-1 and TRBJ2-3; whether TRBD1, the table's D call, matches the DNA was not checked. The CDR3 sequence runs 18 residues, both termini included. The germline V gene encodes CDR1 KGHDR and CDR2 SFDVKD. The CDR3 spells CATSDPGQGGSGRPPPIN.

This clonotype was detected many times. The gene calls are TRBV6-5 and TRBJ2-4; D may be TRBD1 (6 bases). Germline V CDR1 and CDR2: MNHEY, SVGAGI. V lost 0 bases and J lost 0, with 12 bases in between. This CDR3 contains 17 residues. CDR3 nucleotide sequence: TGTGCCAGCAGTTACTCGGGGGCGTCAGCAGCCAAAAACATTCAGTACTTC. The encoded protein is CASSYSGASAAKNIQYF.

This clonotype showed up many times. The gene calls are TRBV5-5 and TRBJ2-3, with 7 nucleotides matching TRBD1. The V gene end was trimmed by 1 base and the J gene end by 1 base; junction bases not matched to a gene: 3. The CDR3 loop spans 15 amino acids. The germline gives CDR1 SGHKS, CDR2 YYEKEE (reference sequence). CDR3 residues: CASSLTGAGTDTQYF. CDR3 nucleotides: TGTGCCAGCAGCTTGACAGGGGCCGGCACAGATACGCAGTATTTT.

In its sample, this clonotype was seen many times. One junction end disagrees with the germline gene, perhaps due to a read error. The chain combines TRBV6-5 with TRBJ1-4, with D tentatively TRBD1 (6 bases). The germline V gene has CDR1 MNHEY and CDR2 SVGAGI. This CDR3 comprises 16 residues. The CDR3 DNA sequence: TGTGCCAGCAGTCACTCGGGAGGGGGAACGCAAGAAAAACTGTTTTTT. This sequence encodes CASSHSGGGTQEKLFF.

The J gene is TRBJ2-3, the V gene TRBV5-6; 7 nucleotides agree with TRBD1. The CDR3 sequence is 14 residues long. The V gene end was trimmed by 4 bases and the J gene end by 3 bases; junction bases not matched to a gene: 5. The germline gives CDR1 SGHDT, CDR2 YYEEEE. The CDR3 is CASSRGQATDTQYF. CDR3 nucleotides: TGTGCCAGCAGCAGGGGGCAGGCAACAGATACGCAGTATTTT.

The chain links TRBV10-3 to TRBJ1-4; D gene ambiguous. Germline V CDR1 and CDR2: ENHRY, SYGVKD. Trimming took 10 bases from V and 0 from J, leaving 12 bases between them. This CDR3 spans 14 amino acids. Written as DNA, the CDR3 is TGTGCCACCGGACCCCTTGCAACTAATGAAAAACTGTTTTTT. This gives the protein CATGPLATNEKLFF.

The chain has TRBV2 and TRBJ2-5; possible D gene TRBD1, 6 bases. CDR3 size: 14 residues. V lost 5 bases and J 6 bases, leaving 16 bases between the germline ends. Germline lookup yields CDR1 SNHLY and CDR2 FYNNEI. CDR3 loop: CASSSQGIGKTQYF. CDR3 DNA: TGTGCCAGCAGTTCGCAGGGGATTGGTAAGACCCAGTACTTC.

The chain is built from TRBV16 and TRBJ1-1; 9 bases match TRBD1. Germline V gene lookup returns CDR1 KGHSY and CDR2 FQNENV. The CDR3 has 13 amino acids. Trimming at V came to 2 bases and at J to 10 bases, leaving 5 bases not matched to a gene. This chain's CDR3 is CASSQADRGAAFF. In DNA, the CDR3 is TGTGCCAGCAGCCAAGCGGACAGGGGTGCAGCTTTCTTT.

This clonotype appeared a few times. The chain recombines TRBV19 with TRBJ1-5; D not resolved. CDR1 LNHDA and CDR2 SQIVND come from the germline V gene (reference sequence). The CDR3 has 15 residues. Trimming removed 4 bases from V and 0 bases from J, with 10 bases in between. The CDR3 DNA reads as TGTGCCAGTAGTAATGAGGGTTTTAGCAATCAGCCCCAGCATTTT. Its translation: CASSNEGFSNQPQHF.

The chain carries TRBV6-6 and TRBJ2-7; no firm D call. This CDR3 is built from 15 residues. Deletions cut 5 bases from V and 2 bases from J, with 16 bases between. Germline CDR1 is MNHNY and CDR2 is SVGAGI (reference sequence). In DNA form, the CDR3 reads TGTGCCAGCAGTCCCCAGGTAGGGCATACCTACGAGCAGTACTTC. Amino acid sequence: CASSPQVGHTYEQYF.

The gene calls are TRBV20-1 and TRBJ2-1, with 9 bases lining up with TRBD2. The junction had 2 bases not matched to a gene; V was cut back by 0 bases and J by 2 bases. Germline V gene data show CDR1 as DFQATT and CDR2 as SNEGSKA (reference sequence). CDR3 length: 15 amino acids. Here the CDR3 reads CSARDSGGPYNEQFF. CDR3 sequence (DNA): TGCAGTGCTAGAGATAGCGGGGGCCCCTACAATGAGCAGTTCTTC.

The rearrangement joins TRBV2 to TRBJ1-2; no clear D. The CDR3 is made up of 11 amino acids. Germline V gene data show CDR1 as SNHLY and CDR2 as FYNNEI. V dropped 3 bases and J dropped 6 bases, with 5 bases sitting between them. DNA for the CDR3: TGTGCCAGCAGTGACGGGAATGGCTACACCTTC. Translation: CASSDGNGYTF.

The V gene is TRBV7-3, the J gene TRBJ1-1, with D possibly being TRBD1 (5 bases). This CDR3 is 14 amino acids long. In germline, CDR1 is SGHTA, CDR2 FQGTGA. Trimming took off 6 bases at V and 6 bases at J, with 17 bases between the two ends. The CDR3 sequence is CASRTFTGDPEAFF. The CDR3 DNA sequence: TGTGCCAGCAGGACGTTTACCGGGGACCCTGAAGCTTTCTTT.

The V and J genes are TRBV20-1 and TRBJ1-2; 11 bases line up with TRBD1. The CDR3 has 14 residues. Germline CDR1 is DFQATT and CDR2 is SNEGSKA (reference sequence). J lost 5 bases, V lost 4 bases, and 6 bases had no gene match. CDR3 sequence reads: CSANPGTGGYGYTF. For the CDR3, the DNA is TGCAGTGCTAACCCCGGGACAGGGGGTTATGGCTACACCTTC.

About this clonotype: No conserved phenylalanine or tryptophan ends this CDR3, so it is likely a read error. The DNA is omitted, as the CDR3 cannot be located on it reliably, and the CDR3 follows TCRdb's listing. This CDR3 reads CASSHGPGSGRPPPIN. The chain joins TRBV5-1 to TRBJ2-3; the table's D call of TRBD2 was not tested on the DNA. A total of 16 residues make up the CDR3, ends included. Per the germline V gene, CDR1 is SGHRS and CDR2 is YFSETQ.

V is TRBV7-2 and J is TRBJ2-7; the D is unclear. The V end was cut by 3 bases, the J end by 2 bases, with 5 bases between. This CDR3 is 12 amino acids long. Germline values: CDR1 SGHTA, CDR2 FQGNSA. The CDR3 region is CASSLFPYEQYV. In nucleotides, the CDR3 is TGTGCCAGCAGCTTGTTCCCCTACGAGCAGTACGTC.

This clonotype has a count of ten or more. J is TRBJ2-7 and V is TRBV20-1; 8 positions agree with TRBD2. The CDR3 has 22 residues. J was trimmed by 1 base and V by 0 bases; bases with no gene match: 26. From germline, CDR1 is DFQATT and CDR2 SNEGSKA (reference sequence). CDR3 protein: CSARDRFYPTGRAEVLSYEQYF. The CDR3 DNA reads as TGCAGTGCTAGAGATCGATTTTACCCCACCGGGAGGGCCGAAGTCCTTTCCTACGAGCAGTACTTC.

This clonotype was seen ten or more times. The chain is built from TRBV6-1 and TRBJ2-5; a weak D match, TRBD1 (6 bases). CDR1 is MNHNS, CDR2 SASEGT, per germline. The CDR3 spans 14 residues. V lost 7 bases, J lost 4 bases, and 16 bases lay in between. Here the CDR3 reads CASTTQGTRETQYF. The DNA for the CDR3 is TGTGCCAGCACGACACAGGGAACCAGAGAGACCCAGTACTTC.

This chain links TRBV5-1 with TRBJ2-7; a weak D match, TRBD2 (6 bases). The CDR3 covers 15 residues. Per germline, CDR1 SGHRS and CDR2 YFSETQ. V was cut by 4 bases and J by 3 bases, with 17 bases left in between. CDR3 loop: CASSAGGMDHYEQYF. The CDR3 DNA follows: TGCGCCAGCAGCGCCGGCGGGATGGACCACTACGAGCAGTACTTC.